This TCR beta chain stems from a study of T cell responses to AZD1222 COVID-19 vaccine. Study-level background: Second doses were pooled across both intervals (about 4 or about 12 weeks).

Germline lookup yields CDR1 SGDLS and CDR2 YYNGEE. This CDR3 is 18 amino acids long. With V trimmed by 0 bases and J by 0 bases, 7 bases remained unmatched. Overall study results and limits: Mapped onto spike, vaccine-associated CD4 TCRs spanned it and were dominant at 160-218 and 743-854. Once two AZD1222 doses were given, Spike-specific TCR breadth and depth went up. The reported proportion of spike-specific TCRs targeting unmutated variant regions was nearly half.

Turning to this clone: Its antigen remains unidentified.

Sequencing used immunoSEQ multiplex PCR; TCRdb keeps in-frame clones, though not all of them. The table has about 67,000 clones, around 84% seen once; the top ten hold around 20%. Specimen: peripheral blood, collected on day 0 of AZD1222 vaccination. The V gene is TRBV9, the J gene TRBJ2-2; 8 nucleotides agree with TRBD2. This TCR came from an adult in good health. CDR3 nucleotides: TGTGCCAGCAGCGTAGTTATGAGCGGGAGTTCGAACACCGGGGAGCTGTTTTTT. This sequence encodes CASSVVMSGSSNTGELFF.